Shown below are 18 T cell receptor beta chains from a single sample sequenced in a study of EBV T-cell therapy then PD-1 blockade in nasopharyngeal carcinoma. Libraries were prepared by immunoSEQ multiplex PCR; TCRdb keeps only in-frame clonotypes and omits some of them. This table has 22,000 or so clones, over 75% appearing once. These receptors' antigens are unknown. The treatment: AdE1-LMPpoly-expanded autologous EBV-specific T-cell therapy followed by anti-PD-1 nivolumab. Sequencing used CD8+ T cells from blood, obtained at day -245 from a patient whose treatment included autologous EBV-specific T cells and nivolumab. The receptors stem from a middle-aged man with nasopharyngeal carcinoma.

The chain is built from TRBV27 and TRBJ1-2; 10 bases fit TRBD1. Unmatched junction bases numbered 6, after V lost 4 bases and J lost 4 bases. Per the germline V gene, CDR1 is MNHEY and CDR2 is SMNVEV (reference sequence). The CDR3 totals 15 residues. CDR3 bases: TGTGCCAGCAGTTGGGACAGGGGTGGTGGCTATGGCTACACCTTC. Its protein product is CASSWDRGGGYGYTF.

V is TRBV27 and J is TRBJ2-5; TRBD1 might be the D (6 bases). V shed 3 bases and J shed 5 bases, with 19 bases lying between them. The germline V gene encodes CDR1 MNHEY and CDR2 SMNVEV (reference sequence). This CDR3 is built from 16 residues. Here the CDR3 DNA reads TGTGCCAGCAGTTTCTCCCCCTCCGACAGGCGGGAGACCCAGTACTTC. Protein product: CASSFSPSDRRETQYF.

This chain uses TRBV2 with TRBJ2-5; maybe TRBD2 (5 bases). The V and J ends lost 0 bases and 5 bases respectively, with 13 bases between them. Germline V gene data show CDR1 as SNHLY and CDR2 as FYNNEI. CDR3 length: 15 residues. The CDR3 loop reads CASSEAPGGGETQYF. Here the CDR3 DNA reads TGTGCCAGCAGTGAAGCCCCCGGAGGTGGGGAGACCCAGTACTTC.

The chain employs TRBV28 and TRBJ2-1; 7 nucleotides agree with TRBD2. The CDR3 has 16 amino acids. Trimming removed 5 bases from V and 1 base from J; junction bases left unmatched: 8. Germline loops: CDR1 MDHEN, CDR2 SYDVKM. The CDR3 DNA sequence: TGTGCCAGCAGTCCAGGGAGGGAAGAGTCCTACAATGAGCAGTTCTTC. This gives the protein CASSPGREESYNEQFF.

This clone was counted many times. The chain joins TRBV2 to TRBJ2-2; the D gene is possibly TRBD1 (6 bases). The germline V gene encodes CDR1 SNHLY and CDR2 FYNNEI. The CDR3 has 15 amino acids. Trimming shortened V by 5 bases and J by 6 bases, and 16 bases separated the two germline ends. The CDR3 here is CASSTGKVSPGELFF. The DNA for the CDR3 is TGTGCCAGCAGTACAGGGAAAGTTAGCCCCGGGGAGCTGTTTTTT. The entire variable domain, with the rest obtained from reference TRBV2 and TRBJ2-2, is as follows: EPEVTQTPSHQVTQMGQEVILRCVPISNHLYFYWYRQILGQKVEFLVSFYNNEISEKSEIFDDQFSVERPDGSNFTLKIRSTKLEDSAMYFCASSTGKVSPGELFFGEGSRLTVL.

The rearrangement joins TRBV7-3 to TRBJ1-1, with D possibly matching TRBD1 (6 bases). CDR3 length: 15 amino acids. From germline, CDR1 is SGHTA and CDR2 FQGTGA. Trimming stripped 2 bases from V and 4 bases from J, with 14 bases between. The CDR3 here is CASSLGGGPGTEAFF. The CDR3 DNA follows: TGTGCCAGCAGCTTAGGTGGGGGCCCGGGCACTGAAGCTTTCTTT.

V is TRBV5-1 and J is TRBJ2-1; 11 nucleotides align to TRBD2. CDR3 length equals 17 residues. Germline CDR1 and CDR2: SGHRS and YFSETQ. The V segment lost 2 bases and the J segment 7 bases; nucleotides outside the gene matches: 11. This CDR3 is CASSFPLAGGPKNEQFF. The CDR3 DNA reads as TGCGCCAGCAGCTTTCCCTTAGCGGGGGGGCCTAAAAATGAGCAGTTCTTC.

This clone was detected many times. The chain couples TRBV4-3 to TRBJ2-7; the match to TRBD2 covers 11 bases. Trimming cost V 0 bases and J 3 bases; bases outside gene matches: 22. CDR3 length: 22 amino acids. Germline V gene data show CDR1 as LGHNA and CDR2 as YSLEER. CDR3 DNA: TGCGCCAGCAGCCAAGATTACAGTACTAGCGGGGGTTCCCTTTTTGAGGGCTACGAGCAGTACTTC. As protein: CASSQDYSTSGGSLFEGYEQYF.

The chain uses TRBV27 and TRBJ1-4, with 7 bases that match TRBD1. Germline V gene data show CDR1 as MNHEY and CDR2 as SMNVEV (reference sequence). The CDR3 is 13 amino acids. Germline trimming cut 5 bases from V and 8 bases from J; bases unmatched to any gene: 5. The DNA for the CDR3 is TGTGCCAGCAGTGCCCAGGGACAGGAAAAACTGTTTTTT. Its protein product is CASSAQGQEKLFF.

The rearrangement links TRBV7-8 to TRBJ2-1; the match to TRBD2 covers 10 bases. After removal of 5 bases from V and 5 bases from J, the junction contained 9 bases not matched to a gene. In germline, CDR1 is SGHVS, CDR2 FQNEAQ. The CDR3 runs to 16 residues. In DNA, the CDR3 is TGTGCCAGCAGCCCACTAGCGGGGACGGCTCACAATGAGCAGTTCTTC. Translated: CASSPLAGTAHNEQFF.

This clone came up once. The gene calls are TRBV7-9 and TRBJ1-1; D is unresolved. Germline assignment: CDR1 SEHNR and CDR2 FQNEAQ (reference sequence). This CDR3 is built from 9 residues. Trimming pared 4 bases from V and 8 bases from J, leaving 2 bases between. CDR3 DNA: TGTGCCAGCAGCTCAGAAGCTTTCTTT. Protein: CASSSEAFF. Based on the CDR3 plus reference TRBV7-9 and TRBJ1-1, the full variable domain is DTGVSQNPRHKITKRGQNVTFRCDPISEHNRLYWYRQTLGQGPEFLTYFQNEAQLEKSRLLSDRFSAERPKGSFSTLEIQRTEQGDSAMYLCASSSEAFFGQGTRLTVV.

The chain combines TRBV6-2 or TRBV6-3 with TRBJ2-2; the D is unclear. The germline gives CDR1 MNHEY, CDR2 SVGEGT. This CDR3 has 13 amino acids. Deletions cut 2 bases from V and 6 bases from J, with 7 bases between. DNA of the CDR3: TGTGCCAGCAGTTACCAACTGCCCGGGGAGCTGTTTTTT. It specifies CASSYQLPGELFF.

The rearrangement links TRBV3-1 (or the pseudogene TRBV3-2) to TRBJ1-1; D unresolved. Deletions cut 4 bases from V and 4 bases from J, with 10 bases between. This CDR3 contains 13 residues. Per the germline V gene, CDR1 is LGHDT and CDR2 is YNNKEL (reference sequence). The CDR3 spells CASSPSIVTEAFF. The CDR3 nucleotides are TGTGCCAGCAGCCCAAGCATAGTCACTGAAGCTTTCTTT.

This chain links TRBV6-2 or TRBV6-3 with TRBJ2-5; a possible D gene is TRBD2 (6 bases). The germline V and J ends were trimmed by 2 bases and 8 bases, with 27 bases remaining between them. CDR3 length: 18 residues. Germline loops: CDR1 MNHEY, CDR2 SVGEGT. The CDR3 sequence: CASSYTLRTRRGEITQYF. CDR3 DNA sequence: TGTGCCAGCAGTTACACACTTAGGACTCGGCGGGGTGAGATAACCCAGTACTTC.

The chain uses TRBV9 and TRBJ1-4; D is unclear. Looked up from germline, CDR1 is SGDLS and CDR2 is YYNGEE. CDR3 length: 14 amino acids. Trimming took 1 base from V and 10 from J, leaving 14 bases between them. In nucleotides, the CDR3 is TGTGCCAGCAGCGTATCAAGGGAAGGAGGAAAACTGTTTTTT. It codes for CASSVSREGGKLFF.

This sequence joins TRBV27 and TRBJ2-5, with D maybe TRBD1 (5 bases). V lost 5 bases and J lost 5, with 21 bases in between. Germline CDR1 is MNHEY and CDR2 is SMNVEV (reference sequence). This CDR3 has 16 residues. The DNA of the CDR3 is TGTGCCAGCAGTCCGTGGGGCGGACGTGCTTTGGAGACCCAGTACTTC. Its protein is CASSPWGGRALETQYF.

The chain joins TRBV6-4 to TRBJ2-3; 8 nucleotides match TRBD2. Trimming cost V 3 bases and J 1 base; bases outside gene matches: 0. The CDR3 length is 14 residues. Looked up from germline, CDR1 is MRHNA and CDR2 is SNTAGT. The CDR3 DNA reads as TGTGCCAGCAGTGAAGCGGGGGGCACAGATACGCAGTATTTT. Residues: CASSEAGGTDTQYF.

The chain employs TRBV6-5 and TRBJ2-1; D unresolved. Germline lookup yields CDR1 MNHEY and CDR2 SVGAGI. Deletions cut 4 bases from V and 5 bases from J, with 12 bases between. The CDR3 extends over 14 amino acids. The CDR3 region is CASSSPIADNEQFF. The CDR3 DNA sequence: TGTGCCAGCAGTTCCCCCATAGCAGACAATGAGCAGTTCTTC.